The clone carrying this T cell receptor beta chain has only a few counts. Its target is unknown. The data are from a study of T cell repertoires in cytomegalovirus infection. About the study: CMV epitopes used comprised recently identified HLA-C-restricted ones and well-studied HLA-B-restricted ones. Signatures in public TCR beta sequences pointed to both CMV infection and matching HLA type. Whole-study results and caveats: The study found HLA-C-restricted CMV-specific TCR beta clonotypes dominating the ex vivo response. Identification of carriers of CMV plus the relevant HLA was achieved through cumulative public TCR beta family frequency.

Trimming stripped 4 bases from V and 3 bases from J, with 14 bases between. CDR1 and CDR2 (germline): SGHRS, YFSETQ. The CDR3 has 15 residues. TCRdb reanalysed the reads using MiXCR and keeps one entry per CDR3 protein. This sample carries a few hundred thousand distinct CDR3 sequences, roughly 25% of them seen once, and the ten largest clones take roughly 15%. The genes are TRBV5-1 and TRBJ1-3; D unresolved. This specimen was cultured PBMCs, taken from culture after CMV antigen stimulation. This clonotype was sampled from a human donor in good health (CMV status not recorded). Some clones in this sample may be carry-over from other donors' samples. The CDR3 spells CASSPLPRDGNTIYF. CDR3 coding DNA: TGCGCCAGCAGCCCGCTGCCGCGGGATGGAAACACCATATATTTT.